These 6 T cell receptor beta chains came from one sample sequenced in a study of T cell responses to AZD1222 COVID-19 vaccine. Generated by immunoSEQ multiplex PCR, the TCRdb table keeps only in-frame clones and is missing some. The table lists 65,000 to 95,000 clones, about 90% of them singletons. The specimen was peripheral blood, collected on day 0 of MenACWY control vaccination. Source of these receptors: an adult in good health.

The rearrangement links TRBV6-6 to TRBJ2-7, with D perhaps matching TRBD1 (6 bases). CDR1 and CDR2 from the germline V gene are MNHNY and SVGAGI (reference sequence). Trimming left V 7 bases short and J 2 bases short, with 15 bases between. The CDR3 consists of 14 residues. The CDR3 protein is CASIPDSSTYEQYF. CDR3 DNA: TGTGCCAGCATTCCGGACAGTTCCACCTACGAGCAGTACTTC.

The DNA for the CDR3 is TGCAGCGTGGCCCGACTAGACCTCAATGAGCAGTTCTTC. It encodes CSVARLDLNEQFF. This chain joins TRBV29-1 and TRBJ2-1; weak D call: TRBD2 (6 bases). The length of the CDR3 is 13 residues. Looked up from germline, CDR1 is SQVTM and CDR2 is ANQGSEA. Trimming stripped 6 bases from V and 6 bases from J, with 15 bases between.

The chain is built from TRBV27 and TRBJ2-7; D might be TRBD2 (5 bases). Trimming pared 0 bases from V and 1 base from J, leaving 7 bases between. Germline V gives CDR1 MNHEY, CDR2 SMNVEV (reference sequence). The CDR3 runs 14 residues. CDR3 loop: CASSLSEVSYEQYF. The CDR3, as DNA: TGTGCCAGCAGTTTATCGGAGGTGTCCTACGAGCAGTACTTC.

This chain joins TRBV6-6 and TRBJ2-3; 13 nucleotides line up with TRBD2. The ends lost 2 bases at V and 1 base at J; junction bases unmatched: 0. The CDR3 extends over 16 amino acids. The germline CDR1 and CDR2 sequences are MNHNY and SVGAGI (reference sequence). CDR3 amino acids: CASSYGLAGGTDTQYF. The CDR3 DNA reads TGTGCCAGCAGTTACGGACTAGCGGGAGGCACAGATACGCAGTATTTT.

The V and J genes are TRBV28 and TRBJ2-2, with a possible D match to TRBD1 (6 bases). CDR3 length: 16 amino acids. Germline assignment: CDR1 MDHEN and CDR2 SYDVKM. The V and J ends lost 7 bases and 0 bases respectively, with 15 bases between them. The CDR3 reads CASNYPGQSNTGELFF. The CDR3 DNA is TGTGCCAGCAATTATCCGGGACAATCGAACACCGGGGAGCTGTTTTTT.

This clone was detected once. CDR3 residues: CASSEGGWGQPQHF. Here the CDR3 DNA reads TGCGCCAGCAGTGAGGGGGGATGGGGTCAGCCCCAGCATTTT. The chain carries TRBV10-2 and TRBJ1-5; the D gene is possibly TRBD1 (5 bases). V was clipped by 2 bases and J by 6 bases, with 11 bases between them. The CDR3 has 14 residues. Looked up from germline, CDR1 is WSHSY and CDR2 is SAAADI.